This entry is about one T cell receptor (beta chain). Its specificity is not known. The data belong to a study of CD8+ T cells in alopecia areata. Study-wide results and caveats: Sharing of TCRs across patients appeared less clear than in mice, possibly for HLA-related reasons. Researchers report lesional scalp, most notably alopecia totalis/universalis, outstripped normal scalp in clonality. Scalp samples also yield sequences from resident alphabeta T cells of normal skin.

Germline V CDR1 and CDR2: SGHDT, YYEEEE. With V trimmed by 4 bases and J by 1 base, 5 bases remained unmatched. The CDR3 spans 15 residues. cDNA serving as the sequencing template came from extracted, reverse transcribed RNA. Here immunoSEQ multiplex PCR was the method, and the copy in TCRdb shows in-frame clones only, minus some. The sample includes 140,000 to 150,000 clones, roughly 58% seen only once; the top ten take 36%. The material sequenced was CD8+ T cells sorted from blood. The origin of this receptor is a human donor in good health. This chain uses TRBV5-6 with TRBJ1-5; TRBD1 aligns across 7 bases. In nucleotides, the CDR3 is TGTGCCAGCAGCAACAGGGGAGCCAGCAATCAGCCCCAGCATTTT. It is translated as CASSNRGASNQPQHF.